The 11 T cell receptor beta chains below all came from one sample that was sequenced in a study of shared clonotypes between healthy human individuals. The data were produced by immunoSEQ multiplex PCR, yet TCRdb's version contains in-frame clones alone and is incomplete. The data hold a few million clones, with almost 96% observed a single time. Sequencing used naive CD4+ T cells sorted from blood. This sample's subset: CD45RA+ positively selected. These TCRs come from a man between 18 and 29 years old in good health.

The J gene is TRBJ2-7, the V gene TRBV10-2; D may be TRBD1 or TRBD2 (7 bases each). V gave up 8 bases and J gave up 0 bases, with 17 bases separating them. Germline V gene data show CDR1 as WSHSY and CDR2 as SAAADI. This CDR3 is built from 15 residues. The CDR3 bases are TGCGCCAGCGCCGCCCAGGGGGGGGCCTCCTACGAGCAGTACTTC. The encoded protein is CASAAQGGASYEQYF.

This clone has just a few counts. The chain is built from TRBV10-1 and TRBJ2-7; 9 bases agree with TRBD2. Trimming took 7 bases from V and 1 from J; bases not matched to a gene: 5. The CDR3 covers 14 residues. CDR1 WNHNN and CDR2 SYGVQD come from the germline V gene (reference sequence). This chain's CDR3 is CASMSGGSSYEQYF. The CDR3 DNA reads TGCGCCAGCATGAGCGGGGGGAGTTCCTACGAGCAGTACTTC.

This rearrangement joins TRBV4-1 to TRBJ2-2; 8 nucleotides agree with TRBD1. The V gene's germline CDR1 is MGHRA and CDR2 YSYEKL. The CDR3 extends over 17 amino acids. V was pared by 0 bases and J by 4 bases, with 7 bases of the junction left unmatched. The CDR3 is CASSQDWQGAGTGELFF. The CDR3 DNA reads TGCGCCAGCAGCCAAGATTGGCAGGGGGCAGGCACCGGGGAGCTGTTTTTT.

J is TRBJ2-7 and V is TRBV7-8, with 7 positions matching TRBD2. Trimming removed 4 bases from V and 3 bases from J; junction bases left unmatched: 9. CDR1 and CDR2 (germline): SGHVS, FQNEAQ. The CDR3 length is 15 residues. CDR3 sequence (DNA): TGTGCCAGCAGCTCGGGGAGGGCCAGCTTCTACGAGCAGTACTTC. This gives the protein CASSSGRASFYEQYF.

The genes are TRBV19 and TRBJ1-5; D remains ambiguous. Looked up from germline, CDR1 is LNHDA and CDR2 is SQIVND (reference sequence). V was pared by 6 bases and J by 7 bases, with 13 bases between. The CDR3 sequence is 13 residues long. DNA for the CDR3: TGTGCCAGTAGCACATCGGCCAGGCAGCCCCAGCATTTT. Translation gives CASSTSARQPQHF.

The CDR3 loop is CSVGPDYEQYF. The CDR3 region has the DNA TGCAGTGTGGGTCCGGACTACGAGCAGTACTTC. This chain uses TRBV20-1 with TRBJ2-7; D unresolved. This CDR3 contains 11 residues. The V end lost 7 bases, the J end lost 3 bases, and 10 bases lay between the germline ends. The germline CDR1 and CDR2 sequences are DFQATT and SNEGSKA (reference sequence).

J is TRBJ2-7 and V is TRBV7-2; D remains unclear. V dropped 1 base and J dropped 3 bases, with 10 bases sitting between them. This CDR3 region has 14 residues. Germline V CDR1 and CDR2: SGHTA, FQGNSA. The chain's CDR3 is CASSLVSSFYEQYF. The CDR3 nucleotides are TGTGCCAGCAGCTTAGTTTCTTCATTCTACGAGCAGTACTTC.

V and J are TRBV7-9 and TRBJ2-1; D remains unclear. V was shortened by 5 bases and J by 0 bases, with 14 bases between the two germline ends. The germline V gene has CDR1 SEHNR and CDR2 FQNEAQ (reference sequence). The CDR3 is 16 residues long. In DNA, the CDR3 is TGTGCCAGCAGCGGAGTTGAAGGTGACTCCTACAATGAGCAGTTCTTC. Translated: CASSGVEGDSYNEQFF.

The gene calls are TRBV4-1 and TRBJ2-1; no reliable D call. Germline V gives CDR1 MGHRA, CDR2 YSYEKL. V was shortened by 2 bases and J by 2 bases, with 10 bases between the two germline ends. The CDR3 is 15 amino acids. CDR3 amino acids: CASSQPTSAYNEQFF. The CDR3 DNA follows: TGCGCCAGCAGCCAACCCACGAGCGCCTACAATGAGCAGTTCTTC.

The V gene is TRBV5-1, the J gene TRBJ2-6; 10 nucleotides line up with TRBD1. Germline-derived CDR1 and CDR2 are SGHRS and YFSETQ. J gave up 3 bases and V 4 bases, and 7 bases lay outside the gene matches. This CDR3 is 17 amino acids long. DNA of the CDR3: TGCGCCAGCAGCCCCCGGGACAGGGGTTTTGGGGCCAACGTCCTGACTTTC. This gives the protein CASSPRDRGFGANVLTF.

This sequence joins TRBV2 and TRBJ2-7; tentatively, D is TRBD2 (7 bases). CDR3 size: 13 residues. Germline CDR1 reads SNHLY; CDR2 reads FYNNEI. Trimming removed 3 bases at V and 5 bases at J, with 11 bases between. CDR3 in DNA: TGTGCCAGCAGTGATCGGGGGGCGCACGAGCAGTACTTC. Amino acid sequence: CASSDRGAHEQYF.